A single sample is the source of the 19 T cell receptor beta chains below, sequenced in a study of T-cell reconstitution after alpha-beta-depleted transplantation in children. Molecular barcoding with unique molecular identifiers was used for the TCRbeta library. MiXCR, applied by TCRdb to the PCR reads, yields one record per CDR3 protein. Of 500,000 to 600,000 distinct CDR3 sequences in the sample, 27% are singletons; the top ten hold under 45%. The specimen comprised PBMCs, sampled before TCRalphabeta/CD19-depleted stem cell transplant. The receptors shown here come from a boy under two years old with Wiskott-Aldrich syndrome, due to receive a stem cell transplant.

V gene TRBV5-1 combines with J gene TRBJ2-7; TRBD2 agrees at 12 bases. The CDR3 is 15 amino acids. Trimming took 5 bases from V and 4 from J; bases not matched to a gene: 7. From germline, CDR1 is SGHRS and CDR2 YFSETQ. The CDR3 loop is CASRPTSGSFYEQYF. CDR3 DNA: TGCGCCAGCAGGCCGACTAGCGGGAGTTTTTACGAGCAGTACTTC.

The sample holds a few counts of this clonotype. The rearrangement uses TRBV28 and TRBJ1-2; D uncertain. V lost 2 bases, J lost 4 bases, and 20 bases lay in between. There are 17 residues in the CDR3. In germline, CDR1 is MDHEN, CDR2 SYDVKM. CDR3 DNA: TGTGCCAGCAGTTTAATTGGTGGTGGAGGCCGCGTCTATGGCTACACCTTC. Translated: CASSLIGGGGRVYGYTF.

The rearrangement joins TRBV5-1 to TRBJ2-3; TRBD2 agrees at 12 bases. The CDR3 spans 16 residues. Germline V gene data show CDR1 as SGHRS and CDR2 as YFSETQ. With 4 bases clipped from V and 4 bases from J, the junction kept 7 bases outside the gene matches. CDR3 DNA: TGCGCCAGCAGCCCTCGACTAGCGGGAGATGCAGATACGCAGTATTTT. Amino acids: CASSPRLAGDADTQYF.

The rearrangement links TRBV11-1 to TRBJ2-4; D remains ambiguous. Germline assignment: CDR1 SGHAT and CDR2 FQDESV (reference sequence). The length of the CDR3 is 14 residues. The V end was cut by 5 bases, the J end by 6 bases, with 14 bases between. Written as DNA, the CDR3 is TGTGCCAGCAGCACGGCTAGTGGAATAAACATTCAGTACTTC. Protein sequence: CASSTASGINIQYF.

This clonotype was seen only a few times. V gene TRBV7-2 combines with J gene TRBJ1-2; D is perhaps TRBD1 (5 bases). V dropped 5 bases and J dropped 3 bases, with 16 bases sitting between them. Germline loops: CDR1 SGHTA, CDR2 FQGNSA. CDR3 length: 15 amino acids. CDR3 sequence (DNA): TGTGCCAGCAGCCTAAAAACGGGACTCGACTATGGCTACACCTTC. It is translated as CASSLKTGLDYGYTF.

The CDR3 nucleotides read TGCGCCAGCAGCTTGGCACGGGTTGCAGATACGCAGTATTTT. Its protein product is CASSLARVADTQYF. The gene calls are TRBV5-1 and TRBJ2-3; D gene unclear. The CDR3 totals 14 residues. Germline-derived CDR1 and CDR2 are SGHRS and YFSETQ. V was cut by 0 bases and J by 4 bases, with 9 bases left in between.

V gene TRBV6-1 combines with J gene TRBJ2-7, with D hard to call. This CDR3 comprises 14 residues. The V end lost 5 bases, the J end lost 2 bases, and 13 bases lay between the germline ends. Germline CDR1 reads MNHNS; CDR2 reads SASEGT. The CDR3 DNA follows: TGTGCCAGCAGTCATACAATTGGACCCTACGAGCAGTACTTC. This sequence encodes CASSHTIGPYEQYF.

V and J are TRBV10-3 and TRBJ2-5, with 9 bases identical to TRBD2. V lost 3 bases to trimming and J lost 1 base; unmatched junction nucleotides: 3. This CDR3 spans 15 amino acids. Germline assignment: CDR1 ENHRY and CDR2 SYGVKD. CDR3 bases: TGTGCCATCAGTGAAAGCGGGAGGTCCCAAGAGACCCAGTACTTC. Encoded protein: CAISESGRSQETQYF.

The V and J genes are TRBV6-4 and TRBJ2-5; D gene uncertain. The CDR3 covers 11 residues. Germline CDR1 MRHNA, CDR2 SNTAGT. The germline V and J ends were trimmed by 8 bases and 5 bases, with 9 bases remaining between them. The CDR3 spells CASRVEETQYF. The CDR3, as DNA: TGTGCCAGCCGCGTTGAGGAGACCCAGTACTTC.

The chain combines TRBV6-5 with TRBJ2-3, with 10 positions matching TRBD1. The V gene end was trimmed by 4 bases and the J gene end by 7 bases; junction bases not matched to a gene: 11. The CDR3 consists of 16 residues. CDR1 is MNHEY and CDR2 is SVGAGI in the germline V gene. CDR3 loop: CASSSVPGQGLHTQYF. CDR3 in DNA: TGTGCCAGCAGTTCAGTACCGGGACAGGGGTTACATACGCAGTATTTT.

This clonotype was counted only a few times. The CDR3 region is CASSQVGTKAFF. CDR3 sequence (DNA): TGTGCCAGCAGCCAAGTCGGGACAAAGGCTTTCTTT. V and J are TRBV14 and TRBJ1-1; TRBD1 is a possible D gene (6 bases). CDR3 size: 12 residues. The V gene's germline CDR1 is SGHDN and CDR2 FVKESK. Trimming took 1 base from V and 11 from J, leaving 11 bases between them.

This clonotype turned up a few times. V usage is TRBV28 and J usage is TRBJ1-1; 8 bases are shared with TRBD1. CDR1 is MDHEN and CDR2 is SYDVKM in the germline V gene. This CDR3 has 15 amino acids. V was pared by 5 bases and J by 1 base, with 6 bases of the junction left unmatched. CDR3 amino acids: CASSPRTGPNTEAFF. The CDR3 nucleotides are TGTGCCAGCAGTCCGAGGACAGGGCCGAACACTGAAGCTTTCTTT.

This clonotype was observed a few times. The chain has TRBV5-1 and TRBJ2-2; 9 bases are a match to TRBD1. Germline V gene lookup returns CDR1 SGHRS and CDR2 YFSETQ. This CDR3 region has 16 residues. V gave up 4 bases and J gave up 6 bases; unmatched junction bases: 10. The CDR3 is CASSLRDRVEAGELFF. Here the CDR3 DNA reads TGCGCCAGCAGCCTCCGGGACAGGGTGGAGGCCGGGGAGCTGTTTTTT.

The chain recombines TRBV5-1 with TRBJ2-1; tentatively, D is TRBD2 (5 bases). The CDR3 runs to 17 residues. The germline CDR1 and CDR2 sequences are SGHRS and YFSETQ. V lost 4 bases and J lost 0, with 17 bases in between. CDR3 amino acids: CASSRRGRSSSYNEQFF. The CDR3 bases are TGCGCCAGCAGCCGCCGAGGGCGTTCTAGCTCCTACAATGAGCAGTTCTTC.

The chain has TRBV5-1 and TRBJ2-4; D might be TRBD1 (6 bases). V was cut by 0 bases and J by 7 bases, with 11 bases left in between. This CDR3 contains 14 residues. Germline V CDR1 and CDR2: SGHRS, YFSETQ. The CDR3 coding sequence is TGCGCCAGCAGCTTGGCCGACAGGACGAACATTCAGTACTTC. The encoded protein is CASSLADRTNIQYF.

The V and J genes are TRBV12-3 or TRBV12-4 and TRBJ1-6, with 7 bases aligning to TRBD1. CDR3 size: 13 residues. V dropped 6 bases and J dropped 6; count of bases not matched to a gene: 2. For the CDR3, the DNA is TGTGCCAGCAGCGGGACAGTTAATTCACCCCTCCACTTT. Translated, it gives CASSGTVNSPLHF.

CDR3 residues: CASSTGDTLYEQYF. The CDR3, as DNA: TGTGCCAGCAGCACCGGGGACACACTCTACGAGCAGTACTTC. V gene TRBV27 combines with J gene TRBJ2-7, with a tentative D call TRBD1 (6 bases). The germline gives CDR1 MNHEY, CDR2 SMNVEV (reference sequence). This CDR3 region has 14 residues. Between the trimmed V and J ends, which lost 6 bases and 3 bases, there was a span of 15 bases.

This clonotype appeared a few times. The chain's CDR3 is CASSDRGAGNEQFF. Written as DNA, the CDR3 is TGTGCCAGCAGTGACAGGGGCGCTGGGAATGAGCAGTTCTTC. This rearrangement joins TRBV28 to TRBJ2-1; 8 bases align to TRBD1. Germline V lookup: CDR1 MDHEN, CDR2 SYDVKM. The V gene end was trimmed by 5 bases and the J gene end by 7 bases; junction bases not matched to a gene: 7. The CDR3 contains 14 residues.

J is TRBJ1-2 and V is TRBV7-9; no firm D call. Germline V lookup: CDR1 SEHNR, CDR2 FQNEAQ (reference sequence). CDR3 length: 12 amino acids. V lost 5 bases, J lost 6 bases, and 10 bases lay in between. CDR3 in amino acids: CASSPSTHGYTF. The CDR3 nucleotides are TGTGCCAGCAGCCCGTCTACTCATGGCTACACCTTC.